This T cell receptor beta chain came from a study of cytomegalovirus exposure and HLA in healthy donors. Study at large: There were about 85 million unique TCRs (from HLA-typed donors) in an early data release.

Study results and caveats: Most subjects' HLA-A and HLA-B alleles were reportedly predicted from TCR beta sequences. Across donors, presence/absence analyses took sequencing depth to be roughly uniform.

Details on this clone: Its matching antigen is unknown.

The CDR3 sequence is 14 residues long. V lost 6 bases, J lost 5 bases, and 16 bases lay in between. The V gene's germline CDR1 is SGHTA and CDR2 FQGNSA. The PCR ran on 60 Vbeta and 13 Jbeta primers. Only in-frame clones appear in the TCRdb table, and some are missing; sequencing was by immunoSEQ multiplex PCR. The sample lists approximately 100,000 clones; over 50% were seen once. The source material was PBMCs. The chain combines TRBV7-2 with TRBJ2-5; perhaps TRBD2 as D (6 bases). The receptor's source is a young man in good health and CMV-seronegative. The CDR3, as DNA: TGTGCCAGCAGTTTGATAGCGGTCCAGGAGACCCAGTACTTC. Its translation is CASSLIAVQETQYF.